This T cell receptor (beta chain) was identified during a study of beta chain features in type 1 diabetes. The study's findings and limits: Sequencing the cDNA could make cells with high TCR expression show up more than they should. Individuals with type 1 diabetes displayed fewer insertions and more deletions at VDJ junctions. TCRB CDR3 length was moderately but significantly reduced in all four CD4+ subsets of Type 1 diabetes patients.

Of the isolated RNA, all was reverse transcribed, and so the sequenced material was expressed TCRB transcripts. This table comes from immunoSEQ multiplex PCR, and its TCRdb copy is limited to in-frame clones, with some not included. Of more than 300,000 clones in the sample, around 13% were seen once. Around 100 mL of blood, on average, came from one heparinised draw per donor. This CDR3 is 14 amino acids long. V trimming: 5 bases; J trimming: 4 bases; junction bases outside the gene matches: 6. Germline V gene data show CDR1 as MDHEN and CDR2 as SYDVKM. A remark on this clone: Antigen unknown.

Input material: naive CD4+ T cells from blood. The rearrangement links TRBV28 to TRBJ1-2; 8 bases agree with TRBD1. The source of this sequence is a woman aged 18-35 years with type 1 diabetes. The CDR3 DNA follows: TGTGCCAGCAGTATTACTACAGGGGGCTATGGCTACACCTTC. Protein sequence: CASSITTGGYGYTF.